This T cell receptor (beta chain) was recorded in a study of cytomegalovirus exposure and HLA in healthy donors. Notes on the study in general: Follow-up analysis later connected one missense variant in DCLRE1C with trimming of TCR beta V- and J-genes. Cytomegalovirus status, reportedly, was diagnosed with high specificity and sensitivity by the classifier.

Deletions cut 4 bases from V and 9 bases from J, with 20 bases between. CDR1 and CDR2 from the germline V gene are SGHRS and YFSETQ. The CDR3 runs to 16 residues. Comments on this clone: Its specificity is not known.

PCR used 60 Vbeta primers and 13 Jbeta primers. Generated by immunoSEQ multiplex PCR, the TCRdb table keeps only in-frame clones and is missing some. The table gives approximately 130,000 clones; the top ten clones make up less than 2.5% of it. The sample consisted of PBMCs. This clonotype originated in a woman between 55 and 75 years old in good health and CMV-seronegative. The rearrangement joins TRBV5-1 to TRBJ1-6; weak D call: TRBD1 (6 bases). DNA of the CDR3: TGCGCCAGCAGCCTGATCTCCCAGGGGTCGGGTTCACCCCTCCACTTT. Translation gives CASSLISQGSGSPLHF.